This entry describes one T cell receptor (beta chain). Its specificity is not known. This entry comes from a study of shared clonotypes between healthy human individuals. General study results and limits: Rarefaction curves obtained for sorted subsets showed sequencing incomplete despite large depth.

The V gene lost 11 bases and the J gene lost 0 bases, with 17 bases spanning the gap. In germline, CDR1 is PRHDT, CDR2 FYEKMQ (reference sequence). The CDR3 contains 14 residues. Clones were read by immunoSEQ multiplex PCR, and TCRdb kept only the in-frame ones, dropping some. The data hold approximately 1.9 million clones, with 85% to 95% observed a single time. Naive CD8 cells comprised CD45RO-negative, CCR7-positively selected cells, excluding terminally differentiated effector memory CD45RA+ cells. Those who donated, Caucasian adults without exception, all lived in Nashville, Tennessee. The receptor comes from a man aged 18-30 years in good health. Some clones in this sample may be carry-over from other donors' samples. Material: naive CD8+ T cells from PBMCs. The chain links TRBV13 to TRBJ2-7, with D perhaps matching TRBD1 or TRBD2 (6 bases each). CDR3 protein: CASSGGTNSYEQYF. CDR3 DNA sequence: TGTGCCTCCTCCGGAGGGACAAACTCCTACGAGCAGTACTTC.